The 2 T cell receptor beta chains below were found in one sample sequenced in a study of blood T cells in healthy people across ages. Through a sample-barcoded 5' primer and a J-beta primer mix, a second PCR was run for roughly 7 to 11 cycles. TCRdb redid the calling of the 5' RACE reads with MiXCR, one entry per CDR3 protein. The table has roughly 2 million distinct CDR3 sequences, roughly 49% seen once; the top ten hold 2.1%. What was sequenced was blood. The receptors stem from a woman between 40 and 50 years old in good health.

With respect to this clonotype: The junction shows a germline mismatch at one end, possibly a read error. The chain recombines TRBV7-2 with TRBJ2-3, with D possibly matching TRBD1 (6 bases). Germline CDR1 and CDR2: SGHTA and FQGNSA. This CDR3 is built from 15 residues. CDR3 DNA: TGTGCCAGCAGCTTGGACAGCCCTAGCATAGATACGCAGTATTTT. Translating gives CASSLDSPSIDTQYF.

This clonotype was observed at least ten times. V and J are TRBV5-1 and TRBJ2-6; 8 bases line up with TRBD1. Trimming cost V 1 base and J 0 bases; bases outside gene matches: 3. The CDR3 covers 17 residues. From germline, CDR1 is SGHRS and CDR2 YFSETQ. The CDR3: CASSLWTGNSGANVLTF. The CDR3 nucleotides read TGCGCCAGCAGCTTGTGGACAGGGAACTCTGGGGCCAACGTCCTGACTTTC.